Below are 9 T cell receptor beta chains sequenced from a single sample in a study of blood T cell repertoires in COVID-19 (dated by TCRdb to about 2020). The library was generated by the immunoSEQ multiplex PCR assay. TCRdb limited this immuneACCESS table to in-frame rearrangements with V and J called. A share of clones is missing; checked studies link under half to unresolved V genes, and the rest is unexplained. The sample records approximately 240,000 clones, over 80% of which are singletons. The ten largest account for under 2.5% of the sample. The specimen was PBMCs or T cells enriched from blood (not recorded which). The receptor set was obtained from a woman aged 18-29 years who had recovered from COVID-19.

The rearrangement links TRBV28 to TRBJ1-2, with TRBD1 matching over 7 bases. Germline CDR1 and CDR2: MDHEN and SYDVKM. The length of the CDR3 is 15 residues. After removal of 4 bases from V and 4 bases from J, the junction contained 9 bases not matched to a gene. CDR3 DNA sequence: TGTGCCAGCAGTTCCCCGACAGGGCCAAGCTATGGCTACACCTTC. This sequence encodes CASSSPTGPSYGYTF.

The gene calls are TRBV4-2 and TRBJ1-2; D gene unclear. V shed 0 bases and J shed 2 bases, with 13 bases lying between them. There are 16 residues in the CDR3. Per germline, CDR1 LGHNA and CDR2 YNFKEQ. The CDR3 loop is CASSQEESGGNYGYTF. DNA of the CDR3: TGTGCCAGCAGCCAAGAAGAATCAGGAGGGAACTATGGCTACACCTTC.

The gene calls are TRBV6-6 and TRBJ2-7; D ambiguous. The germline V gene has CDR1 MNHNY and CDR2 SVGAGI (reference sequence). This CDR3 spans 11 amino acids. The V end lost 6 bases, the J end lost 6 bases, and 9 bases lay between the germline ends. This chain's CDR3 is CASSTGGEQYF. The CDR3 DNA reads TGTGCCAGCAGCACCGGTGGCGAGCAGTACTTC.

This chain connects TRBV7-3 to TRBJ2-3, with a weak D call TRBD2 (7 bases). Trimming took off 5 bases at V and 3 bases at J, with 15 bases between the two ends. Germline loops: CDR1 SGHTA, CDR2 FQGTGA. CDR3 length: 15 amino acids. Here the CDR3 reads CASSPRGGWTDTQYF. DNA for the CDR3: TGTGCCAGCAGCCCTAGGGGGGGTTGGACAGATACGCAGTATTTT.

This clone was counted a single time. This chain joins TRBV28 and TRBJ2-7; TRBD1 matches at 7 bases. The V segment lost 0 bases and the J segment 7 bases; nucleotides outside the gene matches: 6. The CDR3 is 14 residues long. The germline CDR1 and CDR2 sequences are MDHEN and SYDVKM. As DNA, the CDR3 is TGTGCCAGCAGTTTATGGGGGGCAGGGGGTGAGCAGTACTTC. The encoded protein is CASSLWGAGGEQYF.

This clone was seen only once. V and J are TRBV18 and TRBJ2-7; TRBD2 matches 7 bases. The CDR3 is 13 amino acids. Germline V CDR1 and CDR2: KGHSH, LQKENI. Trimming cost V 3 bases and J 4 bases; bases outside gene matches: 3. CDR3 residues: CASSPGTIYEQYF. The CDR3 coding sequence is TGTGCCAGCTCACCGGGGACTATTTACGAGCAGTACTTC.

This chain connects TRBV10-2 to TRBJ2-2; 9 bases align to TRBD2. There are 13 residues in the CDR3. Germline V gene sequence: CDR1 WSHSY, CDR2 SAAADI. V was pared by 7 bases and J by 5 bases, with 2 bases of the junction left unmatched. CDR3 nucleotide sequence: TGCGCCAGCACTAGCGGGAATACCGGGGAGCTGTTTTTT. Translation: CASTSGNTGELFF.

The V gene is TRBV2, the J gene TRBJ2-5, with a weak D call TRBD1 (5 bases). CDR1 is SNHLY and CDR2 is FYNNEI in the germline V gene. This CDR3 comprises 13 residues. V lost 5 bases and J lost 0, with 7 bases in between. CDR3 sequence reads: CASSKQDQETQYF. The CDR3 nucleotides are TGTGCCAGCAGTAAACAGGACCAAGAGACCCAGTACTTC.

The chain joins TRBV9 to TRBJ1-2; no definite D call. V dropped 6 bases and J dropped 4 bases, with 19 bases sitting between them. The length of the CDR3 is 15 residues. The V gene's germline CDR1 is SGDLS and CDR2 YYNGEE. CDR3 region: CASKPSPSSGYGYTF. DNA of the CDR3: TGTGCCAGCAAACCGTCCCCCTCCTCCGGCTATGGCTACACCTTC.